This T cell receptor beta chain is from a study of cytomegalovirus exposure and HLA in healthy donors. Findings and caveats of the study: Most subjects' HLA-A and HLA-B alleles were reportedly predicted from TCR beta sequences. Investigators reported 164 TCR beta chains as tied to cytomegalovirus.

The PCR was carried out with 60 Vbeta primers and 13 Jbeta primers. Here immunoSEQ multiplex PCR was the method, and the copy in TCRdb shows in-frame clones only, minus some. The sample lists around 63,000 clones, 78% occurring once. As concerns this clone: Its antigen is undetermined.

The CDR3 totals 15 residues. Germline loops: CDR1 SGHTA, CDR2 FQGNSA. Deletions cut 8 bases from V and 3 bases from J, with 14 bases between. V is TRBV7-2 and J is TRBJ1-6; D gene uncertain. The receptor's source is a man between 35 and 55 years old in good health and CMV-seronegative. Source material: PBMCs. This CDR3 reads CASSLWPNYNSPLHF. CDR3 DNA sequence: TGTGCCAGCTCTCTCTGGCCGAACTATAATTCACCCCTCCACTTT. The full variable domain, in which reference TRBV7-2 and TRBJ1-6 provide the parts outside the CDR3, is GAGVSQSPSNKVTEKGKDVELRCDPISGHTALYWYRQSLGQGLEFLIYFQGNSAPDKSGLPSDRFSAERTGGSVSTLTIQRTQQEDSAVYLCASSLWPNYNSPLHFGNGTRLTVT.